Listed here are 31 T cell receptor beta chains from one sample, sequenced in a study of cytomegalovirus exposure and HLA in healthy donors (dated by TCRdb to the late 2010s). Library creation used the immunoSEQ multiplex PCR assay. The multiplex PCR relied on a mix of 60 forward primers for TCR Vbeta segments and 13 reverse primers for TCR Jbeta segments. Drawn from immuneACCESS, this table holds only the in-frame rearrangements with V and J called that TCRdb kept. Clones are partly lost; checked studies trace under half to an unresolved V gene and leave the rest unexplained. Present in this sample are around 220,000 clones, approximately 70% of which were seen just once. Under 2% of the sample belongs to the ten largest clones. Material for sequencing was PBMCs. The receptors originated from a woman aged 25 to 39 in good health and CMV-seronegative.

In regard to this clone: At one end, the junction sequence differs from germline, possibly due to a read error. Different DNA sequences within this sample yield the same CDR3. This chain uses TRBV5-4 with TRBJ1-6; weak D call: TRBD1 (5 bases). Looked up from germline, CDR1 is SGHNT and CDR2 is YYREEE (reference sequence). The CDR3 consists of 14 residues. This chain's CDR3 is CASSAGRTNSPLHF. As DNA, the CDR3 is TGTGCCAGCAGCGCGGGGAGGACAAATTCCCCCCTCCACTTT.

The chain combines TRBV29-1 with TRBJ1-2, with 8 bases lining up with TRBD1. The CDR3 loop spans 13 amino acids. Germline values: CDR1 SQVTM, CDR2 ANQGSEA. V shed 0 bases, J shed 5 bases, and the junction held 2 bases outside the gene matches. CDR3 nucleotide sequence: TGCAGCGTTGAAGACAGGGGGCGTTATGGCTACACCTTC. Translated, it gives CSVEDRGRYGYTF.

The genes are TRBV10-3 and TRBJ2-3, with D uncertain. This CDR3 is 14 amino acids long. Germline V gives CDR1 ENHRY, CDR2 SYGVKD. Trimming stripped 2 bases from V and 4 bases from J, with 10 bases between. CDR3 in amino acids: CAISESLGPDTQYF. DNA for the CDR3: TGTGCCATCAGTGAGAGTCTGGGCCCAGATACGCAGTATTTT.

The chain couples TRBV4-1 to TRBJ2-7; 7 bases map to TRBD1. CDR1 is MGHRA and CDR2 is YSYEKL in the germline V gene. V lost 4 bases to trimming and J lost 3 bases; unmatched junction nucleotides: 18. The CDR3 extends over 18 amino acids. CDR3 in DNA: TGCGCCAGCAGCCTGACAGGGTCCGGCGTGGACTCGCTCTACGAGCAGTACTTC. Amino acid sequence: CASSLTGSGVDSLYEQYF.

This chain links TRBV25-1 with TRBJ2-3; maybe TRBD2 (5 bases). CDR1 is MGHDK, CDR2 SYGVNS, per germline. V lost 3 bases and J 2 bases, leaving 9 bases between the germline ends. The CDR3 sequence is 14 residues long. CDR3 region: CASSDREYTDTQYF. As DNA, the CDR3 is TGTGCCAGCAGTGACCGGGAATACACAGATACGCAGTATTTT.

V gene TRBV7-9 combines with J gene TRBJ1-1, with TRBD1 as a possible D gene (5 bases). CDR3 size: 13 residues. V lost 8 bases to trimming and J lost 1 base, with 11 bases between them. CDR1 SEHNR and CDR2 FQNEAQ come from the germline V gene (reference sequence). The CDR3 region is CASSGVPNTEAFF. CDR3 sequence (DNA): TGTGCCAGCTCGGGGGTTCCGAACACTGAAGCTTTCTTT.

The chain couples TRBV19 to TRBJ2-2; TRBD2 matches at 7 bases. Germline CDR1 and CDR2: LNHDA and SQIVND (reference sequence). There are 19 residues in the CDR3. V was pared by 2 bases and J by 7 bases, with 19 bases of the junction left unmatched. The CDR3 coding sequence is TGTGCCAGTAGTATACCCCCGGGGGTGGGAGGGTCCCACCGCGGGGAGCTGTTTTTT. Its protein product is CASSIPPGVGGSHRGELFF.

The chain is built from TRBV11-2 and TRBJ2-7, with D perhaps matching TRBD1 (5 bases). This CDR3 is built from 12 residues. Between the trimmed V and J ends, which lost 0 bases and 6 bases, there was a span of 6 bases. Per the germline V gene, CDR1 is SGHAT and CDR2 is FQNNGV. CDR3 protein: CASSLDRVEQYF. The CDR3 DNA is TGTGCCAGCAGCTTAGACAGGGTCGAGCAGTACTTC.

The rearrangement uses TRBV5-6 and TRBJ2-1; 13 bases agree with TRBD2. The CDR3 contains 16 residues. The germline gives CDR1 SGHDT, CDR2 YYEEEE. The V gene end was trimmed by 5 bases and the J gene end by 7 bases; junction bases not matched to a gene: 9. The CDR3 reads CASRQKGLAGKNEQFF. Written as DNA, the CDR3 is TGTGCCAGCAGGCAGAAGGGACTAGCGGGGAAGAATGAGCAGTTCTTC. The full variable domain, its missing parts supplied by reference TRBV5-6 and TRBJ2-1, is DAGVTQSPTHLIKTRGQQVTLRCSPKSGHDTVSWYQQALGQGPQFIFQYYEEEERQRGNFPDRFSGHQFPNYSSELNVNALLLGDSALYLCASRQKGLAGKNEQFFGPGTRLTVL.

The chain is built from TRBV5-1 and TRBJ2-5; 8 bases align to TRBD1. J lost 2 bases, V lost 3 bases, and 3 bases had no gene match. The CDR3 is 14 residues long. CDR1 is SGHRS, CDR2 YFSETQ, per germline. The CDR3 is CASSSTGGQETQYF. The CDR3 DNA sequence: TGCGCCAGCAGCTCTACAGGGGGACAAGAGACCCAGTACTTC. The full variable domain, with the rest looked up from reference TRBV5-1 and TRBJ2-5, is KAGVTQTPRYLIKTRGQQVTLSCSPISGHRSVSWYQQTPGQGLQFLFEYFSETQRNKGNFPGRFSGRQFSNSRSEMNVSTLELGDSALYLCASSSTGGQETQYFGPGTRLLVL.

J is TRBJ2-1 and V is TRBV5-4; weak D call: TRBD2 (7 bases). Germline CDR1 and CDR2: SGHNT and YYREEE (reference sequence). Trimming left V 6 bases short and J 0 bases short, with 16 bases between. CDR3 length: 16 residues. CDR3 bases: TGTGCCAGCATAAAGGGGGGGCGTAGCTCCTACAATGAGCAGTTCTTC. This codes for CASIKGGRSSYNEQFF.

The table lists this clone with a few counts. The chain employs TRBV7-6 and TRBJ1-4; 10 bases are shared with TRBD1. Germline loops: CDR1 SGHVS, CDR2 FNYEAQ. V gave up 0 bases and J gave up 8 bases; unmatched junction bases: 6. The CDR3 loop spans 16 amino acids. In DNA form, the CDR3 reads TGTGCCAGCAGCTTAGCCGGACAGGGGGTAAACGAAAAACTGTTTTTT. Translation: CASSLAGQGVNEKLFF.

As regards this clone: Sequence at one end of the junction differs from germline and may be a read error. The V and J genes are TRBV10-3 and TRBJ2-1; 7 nucleotides line up with TRBD1. Germline V lookup: CDR1 ENHRY, CDR2 SYGVKD. There are 17 residues in the CDR3. CDR3 in amino acids: CVISESIGQVSYNEQFF. Here the CDR3 DNA reads TGTGTCATCAGTGAGTCGATAGGACAGGTCTCCTACAATGAGCAGTTCTTC.

The chain uses TRBV7-3 and TRBJ2-3; 13 nucleotides line up with TRBD2. The CDR3 has 16 amino acids. Looked up from germline, CDR1 is SGHTA and CDR2 is FQGTGA. V lost 8 bases, J lost 1 base, and 6 bases stayed unmatched. CDR3 in amino acids: CASGTGTSGGTDTQYF. Here the CDR3 DNA reads TGTGCCAGCGGGACCGGGACTAGCGGGGGCACAGATACGCAGTATTTT.

V usage is TRBV9 and J usage is TRBJ2-7, with D perhaps TRBD1 (7 bases). The CDR3 covers 13 residues. Per germline, CDR1 SGDLS and CDR2 YYNGEE. Deletions cut 3 bases from V and 7 bases from J, with 14 bases between. CDR3 sequence reads: CASSESTGREQYF. As DNA, the CDR3 is TGTGCCAGCAGCGAATCGACAGGGAGGGAGCAGTACTTC.

The rearrangement uses TRBV11-2 and TRBJ2-1; D perhaps matches TRBD1 (5 bases). CDR3 length: 18 amino acids. Germline assignment: CDR1 SGHAT and CDR2 FQNNGV. With 5 bases removed from V and 2 bases from J, the gap between germline ends came to 22 bases. Here the CDR3 reads CASSGHGVTASPYNEQFF. The CDR3 DNA reads as TGTGCCAGCAGCGGGCATGGTGTGACAGCATCACCCTACAATGAGCAGTTCTTC.

The CDR3 sequence is CASSLAPLYGPYEQYF. CDR3 DNA sequence: TGTGCCAGCAGCTTAGCTCCCCTCTATGGGCCCTACGAGCAGTACTTC. The chain joins TRBV7-2 to TRBJ2-7; D gene uncertain. The CDR3 consists of 16 residues. CDR1 and CDR2 (germline): SGHTA, FQGNSA. The V end lost 0 bases, the J end lost 2 bases, and 14 bases lay between the germline ends.

This clone was counted a few times. This chain links TRBV2 with TRBJ1-1, with 7 bases lining up with TRBD1. The CDR3 extends over 13 amino acids. Per the germline V gene, CDR1 is SNHLY and CDR2 is FYNNEI. Trimming cost V 3 bases and J 8 bases; bases outside gene matches: 6. CDR3 sequence (DNA): TGTGCCAGCAGTGATCCCAGGGACAGAGAAGCTTTCTTT. This gives the protein CASSDPRDREAFF.

The genes are TRBV1 and TRBJ2-5; the table gives TRBD2 as D, unverified against the DNA. TRBV1 is a listed pseudogene. The CDR3 sequence is 12 residues long. CDR3 DNA sequence: TGCACCAGCAGCCGGACTGAAGAGACCCAGTACTTC. It specifies CTSSRTEETQYF.

The chain links TRBV5-8 to TRBJ2-1, with 7 bases identical to TRBD1. The CDR3 consists of 14 residues. Germline values: CDR1 SGHTS, CDR2 YDEGEE. V gave up 4 bases and J gave up 5 bases; unmatched junction bases: 6. Written as DNA, the CDR3 is TGTGCCAGCAGCCCAGGGGGACAGAACAATGAGCAGTTCTTC. Translating gives CASSPGGQNNEQFF.

V is TRBV6-5 and J is TRBJ2-5; D unclear. Judging by the DNA end, TRBJ2-7 fits better; the J call may be wrong. Germline V lookup: CDR1 MNHEY, CDR2 SVGAGI. CDR3 length: 13 residues. CDR3 sequence reads: CASSSQVTYEQYF. The CDR3 region has the DNA TGTGCCAGCAGTTCCCAAGTAACCTACGAGCAGTACTTC.

The rearrangement uses TRBV11-2 and TRBJ2-2, with D possibly matching TRBD2 (5 bases). Trimming took off 4 bases at V and 3 bases at J, with 15 bases between the two ends. The CDR3 covers 16 residues. The V gene's germline CDR1 is SGHAT and CDR2 FQNNGV. The CDR3, as DNA: TGTGCCAGCAGCTCGCTTTCGGCGGGTTACACCGGGGAGCTGTTTTTT. Amino acid sequence: CASSSLSAGYTGELFF.

This chain connects TRBV30 to TRBJ2-7; a possible D gene is TRBD2 (5 bases). Germline V lookup: CDR1 GTSNPN, CDR2 SVGIG (reference sequence). Trimming cost V 0 bases and J 6 bases, with 9 bases left between them. The CDR3 consists of 12 residues. CDR3 nucleotides: TGTGCCTGGAGTGTACTAGTAGGCGAGCAGTACTTC. Translation gives CAWSVLVGEQYF.

Points on this clone: A junction end diverges from the germline sequence, so it may reflect a read error. This CDR3 is CASSPIRGGAYEQYF. In DNA form, the CDR3 reads TGTGCAAGCAGCCCGATCCGGGGGGGGGCCTACGAGCAGTACTTC. This chain links TRBV11-3 with TRBJ2-7, with 8 bases identical to TRBD2. Germline CDR1 SGHNT, CDR2 YENEEA. The CDR3 is 15 amino acids.

This clone was observed a few times. This chain joins TRBV6-5 and TRBJ2-5, with D possibly matching TRBD2 (6 bases). The CDR3 length is 14 residues. Per germline, CDR1 MNHEY and CDR2 SVGAGI. Trimming cost V 6 bases and J 2 bases, with 13 bases left between them. The CDR3 nucleotides are TGTGCCAGCAGCCTCCGAGGGAGGCAAGAGACCCAGTACTTC. Encoded protein: CASSLRGRQETQYF.

This clone was picked up one time. The genes are TRBV28 and TRBJ2-7; D unresolved. Germline CDR1 MDHEN, CDR2 SYDVKM. V was shortened by 3 bases and J by 2 bases, with 5 bases between the two germline ends. The CDR3 runs 12 residues. The CDR3 is CASSLAPYEQYF. CDR3 nucleotides: TGTGCCAGCAGTTTGGCTCCCTACGAGCAGTACTTC.

The genes are TRBV6-6 and TRBJ1-5; D ambiguous. Trimming removed 3 bases from V and 4 bases from J, with 7 bases in between. Germline V gene sequence: CDR1 MNHNY, CDR2 SVGAGI (reference sequence). This CDR3 spans 13 amino acids. This CDR3 reads CASSYGGNQPQHF. The CDR3 DNA reads as TGTGCCAGCAGTTATGGAGGGAATCAGCCCCAGCATTTT.

About this clone: This specimen includes other DNA sequences encoding the same CDR3. V gene TRBV5-1 combines with J gene TRBJ2-1, with 8 bases aligning to TRBD2. CDR1 is SGHRS and CDR2 is YFSETQ in the germline V gene. The V segment lost 3 bases and the J segment 4 bases; nucleotides outside the gene matches: 3. The CDR3 is 14 residues long. CDR3 residues: CASSSAGGYNEQFF. CDR3 DNA sequence: TGCGCCAGCAGCTCCGCGGGGGGTTACAATGAGCAGTTCTTC.

This clone has only one observation. The J gene is TRBJ2-7, the V gene TRBV7-9, with D perhaps TRBD2 (6 bases). V was shortened by 7 bases and J by 3 bases, with 13 bases between the two germline ends. The germline V gene has CDR1 SEHNR and CDR2 FQNEAQ (reference sequence). This CDR3 region has 13 residues. CDR3 nucleotide sequence: TGTGCCAGCACCTTCTTGGGAGGCTACGAGCAGTACTTC. This sequence encodes CASTFLGGYEQYF.

This chain links TRBV7-8 with TRBJ1-3, with TRBD1 as a possible D gene (5 bases). Germline V gene sequence: CDR1 SGHVS, CDR2 FQNEAQ. This CDR3 is built from 15 residues. The germline V and J ends were trimmed by 5 bases and 0 bases, with 11 bases remaining between them. The CDR3 DNA follows: TGTGCCAGCAGCAGGCCCCAGGGCTCTGGAAACACCATATATTTT. This encodes CASSRPQGSGNTIYF.

The chain carries TRBV7-3 and TRBJ2-1; D possibly corresponds to TRBD2 (5 bases). The germline V gene encodes CDR1 SGHTA and CDR2 FQGTGA. The CDR3 sequence is 15 residues long. The V and J ends lost 3 bases and 4 bases respectively, with 13 bases between them. CDR3 sequence: CASSFEGTSYNEQFF. CDR3 DNA: TGTGCCAGCAGCTTCGAGGGTACCAGTTACAATGAGCAGTTCTTC.